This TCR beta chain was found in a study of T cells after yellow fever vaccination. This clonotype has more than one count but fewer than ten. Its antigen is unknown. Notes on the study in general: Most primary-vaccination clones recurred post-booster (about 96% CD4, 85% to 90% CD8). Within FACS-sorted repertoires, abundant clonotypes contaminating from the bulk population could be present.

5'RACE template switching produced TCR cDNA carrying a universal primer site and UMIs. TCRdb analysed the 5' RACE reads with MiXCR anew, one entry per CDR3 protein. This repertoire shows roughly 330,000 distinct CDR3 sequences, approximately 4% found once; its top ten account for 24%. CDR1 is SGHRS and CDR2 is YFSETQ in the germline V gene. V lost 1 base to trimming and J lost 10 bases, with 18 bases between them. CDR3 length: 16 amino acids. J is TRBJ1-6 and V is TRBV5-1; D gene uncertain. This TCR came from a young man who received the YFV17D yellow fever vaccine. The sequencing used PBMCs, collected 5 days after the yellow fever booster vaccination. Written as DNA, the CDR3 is TGCGCCAGCAGCTTGTATGCGGATTCGGTAGGATCACCCCTCCACTTT. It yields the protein CASSLYADSVGSPLHF. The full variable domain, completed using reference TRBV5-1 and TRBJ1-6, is KAGVTQTPRYLIKTRGQQVTLSCSPISGHRSVSWYQQTPGQGLQFLFEYFSETQRNKGNFPGRFSGRQFSNSRSEMNVSTLELGDSALYLCASSLYADSVGSPLHFGNGTRLTVT.